Below are 6 T cell receptor beta chains sequenced from a single sample in a study of cytomegalovirus exposure and HLA in healthy donors. 13 Jbeta primers and 60 Vbeta primers were used for the PCR. Generated by immunoSEQ multiplex PCR, the TCRdb table keeps only in-frame clones and is missing some. The sample carries approximately 160,000 clones, more than 65% recorded once. Sequencing used PBMCs. Every receptor here comes from a man under 40 in good health and CMV-seropositive.

The CDR3 DNA reads as TGTGCCAGCAGTGATTCCGGGACAGGCGCCGGGAGCCGTGTGTGGTACGAGCAGTACTTC. Translated: CASSDSGTGAGSRVWYEQYF. The chain combines TRBV6-4 with TRBJ2-7; 8 bases match TRBD1. V shed 3 bases, J shed 4 bases, and the junction held 23 bases outside the gene matches. CDR1 MRHNA and CDR2 SNTAGT come from the germline V gene. This CDR3 has 20 residues.

Written as DNA, the CDR3 is TGTGCCAGCAGCTTGGGTCCGCCGGGACAGGGGCTGATAAATGAGCAGTTCTTC. Its protein product is CASSLGPPGQGLINEQFF. The V and J genes are TRBV5-4 and TRBJ2-1, with TRBD1 matching 10 bases. CDR3 size: 18 residues. V was clipped by 0 bases and J by 7 bases; unmatched bases: 13. Germline assignment: CDR1 SGHNT and CDR2 YYREEE (reference sequence).

For the CDR3, the DNA is TGTGCCTCTTCCGCGGGACCCAACACCGGGGAGCTGTTTTTT. It encodes CASSAGPNTGELFF. The rearrangement links TRBV11-3 to TRBJ2-2; possibly TRBD2 for D (6 bases). Germline loops: CDR1 SGHNT, CDR2 YENEEA. The V gene lost 11 bases and the J gene lost 2 bases, with 15 bases spanning the gap. CDR3 length: 14 amino acids.

This clone was recorded once. The chain couples TRBV19 to TRBJ2-3; 9 nucleotides align to TRBD1. The CDR3 has 16 residues. CDR1 is LNHDA, CDR2 SQIVND, per germline (reference sequence). V shed 5 bases, J shed 5 bases, and the junction held 11 bases outside the gene matches. The CDR3 sequence is CASSAVPGQGEDTQYF. CDR3 bases: TGTGCCAGTAGTGCAGTTCCGGGACAGGGCGAAGATACGCAGTATTTT. Supplemented by reference TRBV19 and TRBJ2-3, the full variable domain reads DGGITQSPKYLFRKEGQNVTLSCEQNLNHDAMYWYRQDPGQGLRLIYYSQIVNDFQKGDIAEGYSVSREKKESFPLTVTSAQKNPTAFYLCASSAVPGQGEDTQYFGPGTRLTVL.

The chain links TRBV5-1 to TRBJ2-1, with D perhaps TRBD1 (5 bases). The germline V gene encodes CDR1 SGHRS and CDR2 YFSETQ. The CDR3 consists of 12 residues. Trimming took off 3 bases at V and 10 bases at J, with 11 bases between the two ends. CDR3 region: CASSSQGSEQFF. The CDR3 nucleotides are TGCGCCAGCAGCTCTCAGGGCTCCGAGCAGTTCTTC.

The V call is TRBV4-3, the J call TRBJ1-2, with a possible D match to TRBD1 (5 bases). With 1 base removed from V and 2 bases from J, the gap between germline ends came to 8 bases. There are 14 residues in the CDR3. In germline, CDR1 is LGHNA, CDR2 YSLEER. The CDR3 spells CASSQVRANYGYTF. CDR3 DNA: TGCGCCAGCAGCCAAGTCAGGGCGAACTATGGCTACACCTTC.